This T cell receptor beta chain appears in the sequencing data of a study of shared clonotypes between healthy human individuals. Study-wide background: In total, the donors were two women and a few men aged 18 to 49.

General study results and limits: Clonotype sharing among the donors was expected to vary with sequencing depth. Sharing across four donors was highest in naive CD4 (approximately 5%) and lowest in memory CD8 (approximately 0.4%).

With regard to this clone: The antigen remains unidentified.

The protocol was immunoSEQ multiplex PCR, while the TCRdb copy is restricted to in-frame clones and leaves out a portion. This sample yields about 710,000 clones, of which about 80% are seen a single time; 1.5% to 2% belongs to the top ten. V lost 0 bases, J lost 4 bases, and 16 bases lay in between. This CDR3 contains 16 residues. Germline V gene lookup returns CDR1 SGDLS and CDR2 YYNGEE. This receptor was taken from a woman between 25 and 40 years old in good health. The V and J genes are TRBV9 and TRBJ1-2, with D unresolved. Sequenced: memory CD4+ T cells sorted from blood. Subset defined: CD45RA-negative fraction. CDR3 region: CASSVEGLRSRYGYTF. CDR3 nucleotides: TGTGCCAGCAGCGTAGAGGGTTTGCGGTCCCGCTATGGCTACACCTTC.